Listed here are 12 T cell receptor beta chains from one sample, sequenced in a study of cytomegalovirus exposure and HLA in healthy donors. Vbeta (60) and Jbeta (13) primers were used in the PCR. Some clones are missing from TCRdb's copy, which holds only in-frame ones; the method was immunoSEQ multiplex PCR. The sample carries fewer than 200,000 clones, roughly 77% recorded once. Sequenced: PBMCs. These receptors were taken from a man aged 25-45 years in good health and CMV-seropositive.

The chain's CDR3 is CASSRAGEETQYF. The CDR3 DNA is TGTGCCAGCAGCCGTGCCGGGGAGGAGACCCAGTACTTC. The J gene is TRBJ2-5, the V gene TRBV7-9, with D possibly TRBD2 on 5 matching bases. Germline CDR1 and CDR2: SEHNR and FQNEAQ (reference sequence). V was shortened by 5 bases and J by 5 bases, with 12 bases between the two germline ends. The length of the CDR3 is 13 residues.

The chain joins TRBV7-7 to TRBJ2-3, with unresolved D. V was trimmed by 5 bases and J by 1 base, leaving 10 bases between them. Germline CDR1 SSHAT, CDR2 FNYEAQ (reference sequence). The CDR3 consists of 14 residues. The CDR3 region has the DNA TGTGCCAGCAGCATAGACCGGGGCACAGATACGCAGTATTTT. It is translated as CASSIDRGTDTQYF.

The chain carries TRBV28 and TRBJ2-5; 10 bases agree with TRBD1. CDR1 and CDR2 from the germline V gene are MDHEN and SYDVKM. J lost 7 bases, V lost 9 bases, and 11 bases had no gene match. This CDR3 spans 14 amino acids. CDR3 sequence (DNA): TGTGCCAGTGCCGGGACAGGGGTTTTTGGGACCCAGTACTTC. Residues: CASAGTGVFGTQYF.

Only a few counts were recorded for this clone. This chain joins TRBV4-3 and TRBJ1-2; 7 bases line up with TRBD1. The CDR3 has 16 amino acids. Per germline, CDR1 LGHNA and CDR2 YSLEER. With V trimmed by 0 bases and J by 2 bases, 6 bases remained unmatched. DNA of the CDR3: TGCGCCAGCAGCCAAGATCAGGGCAGGGGGAACTATGGCTACACCTTC. Protein product: CASSQDQGRGNYGYTF.

The CDR3 DNA reads as TGTGCCACCAGCAGAGATCGGGCTAGCGCAGATACGCAGTATTTT. Protein sequence: CATSRDRASADTQYF. The chain employs TRBV15 and TRBJ2-3, with a tentative D call TRBD2 (6 bases). CDR3 size: 15 residues. Trimming pared 0 bases from V and 4 bases from J, leaving 11 bases between. Germline V gene lookup returns CDR1 LNHNV and CDR2 YYDKDF (reference sequence).

The chain carries TRBV4-1 and TRBJ2-3; 8 bases map to TRBD2. Trimming removed 2 bases from V and 3 bases from J; junction bases left unmatched: 7. Germline lookup yields CDR1 MGHRA and CDR2 YSYEKL. The CDR3 covers 16 residues. The CDR3 is CASSQPGLGKTDTQYF. CDR3 bases: TGCGCCAGCAGCCAACCGGGACTAGGGAAGACAGATACGCAGTATTTT.

The rearrangement joins TRBV5-1 to TRBJ1-2; D remains unclear. The CDR3 sequence is 13 residues long. V lost 0 bases and J lost 5, with 8 bases in between. Germline-derived CDR1 and CDR2 are SGHRS and YFSETQ. For the CDR3, the DNA is TGCGCCAGCAGCTTGGATATCGGGTATGGCTACACCTTC. Residues: CASSLDIGYGYTF.

The rearrangement uses TRBV29-1 and TRBJ2-7, with D possibly being TRBD1 (5 bases). The CDR3 extends over 12 amino acids. Trimming pared 4 bases from V and 3 bases from J, leaving 10 bases between. Germline V CDR1 and CDR2: SQVTM, ANQGSEA. The CDR3 nucleotides read TGCAGCGTTGGACAGACCTTCTACGAGCAGTACTTC. Its protein product is CSVGQTFYEQYF.

CDR3: CASTRDGGRSQETQYF. CDR3 DNA sequence: TGTGCCAGTACCCGCGACGGGGGGCGCTCCCAAGAGACCCAGTACTTC. V is TRBV7-6 and J is TRBJ2-5; tentative D call: TRBD2 (7 bases). The CDR3 runs 16 residues. V lost 9 bases and J lost 1, with 21 bases in between. Germline V lookup: CDR1 SGHVS, CDR2 FNYEAQ. The whole variable domain, filled in from reference TRBV7-6 and TRBJ2-5, reads GAGVSQSPRYKVTKRGQDVALRCDPISGHVSLYWYRQALGQGPEFLTYFNYEAQQDKSGLPNDRFSAERPEGSISTLTIQRTEQRDSAMYRCASTRDGGRSQETQYFGPGTRLLVL.

A few counts support this clone. The genes are TRBV28 and TRBJ2-7, with D perhaps matching TRBD1 (6 bases). Per the germline V gene, CDR1 is MDHEN and CDR2 is SYDVKM. V lost 10 bases, J lost 7 bases, and 23 bases lay in between. The CDR3 loop spans 14 amino acids. The CDR3: CATEGGRGRLEQYF. The CDR3 region has the DNA TGTGCCACCGAAGGCGGCAGGGGCCGCTTGGAGCAGTACTTC.

V is TRBV30 and J is TRBJ1-5; D not certain. V lost 0 bases and J 8 bases, leaving 11 bases between the germline ends. The CDR3 loop spans 13 amino acids. Germline V gene sequence: CDR1 GTSNPN, CDR2 SVGIG (reference sequence). CDR3 sequence (DNA): TGTGCCTGGAGTGTCTCGGGAGTGGAGCCCCAGCATTTT. Protein product: CAWSVSGVEPQHF.

This clone was observed a few times. The rearrangement joins TRBV6-1 to TRBJ2-1; 10 bases map to TRBD2. The CDR3 length is 15 residues. Germline loops: CDR1 MNHNS, CDR2 SASEGT. Trimming cost V 7 bases and J 10 bases; bases outside gene matches: 13. CDR3 nucleotides: TGTGCCAGCAAGGACTTAAGCGGGGGGGCAGGCGAGCAGTTCTTC. Translating gives CASKDLSGGAGEQFF.